These T cell receptor beta chains were read from a single sample in a study of blood T cell repertoires in COVID-19. Generated by immunoSEQ multiplex PCR, the TCRdb table keeps only in-frame clones and is missing some. The table shows over 250,000 clones, with just under 90% occurring only once. Material for sequencing was PBMCs or T cells enriched from blood (not recorded which). These receptors were obtained from a woman aged 55-75 years who had recovered from COVID-19. Both conserved end residues are part of each CDR3. A D gene is named only where the DNA matches it firmly. The size field is filled for only some rows; it gives once, few, many or a size class.

V	J	D	size	DNA	CDR3
TRBV6-5	TRBJ1-6	.	.	TGTGCCGGCTCGACAGCCCTTGGTTCACCCCTCCACTTT	CAGSTALGSPLHF
TRBV5-8	TRBJ1-3	.	.	TGTGCCAGCAGGAAAAGGGGCCTCTCTGGAAACACCATATATTTT	CASRKRGLSGNTIYF
TRBV18	TRBJ1-6	.	.	TGTGCCAGCTCACCGGACAGTTATAATTCACCCCTCCACTTT	CASSPDSYNSPLHF
TRBV15	TRBJ1-1	TRBD1	.	TGTGCCACCAGCAAGGACAGGTGGGTGAACACTGAAGCTTTCTTT	CATSKDRWVNTEAFF
TRBV6-5	TRBJ1-1	TRBD1	few	TGTGCCAGCAGTTTGGGACAGGGGAACACTGAAGCTTTCTTT	CASSLGQGNTEAFF
TRBV27	TRBJ2-7	TRBD1	.	TGTGCCAGCCAGATAAGACAGGGGCTTAACGAGCAGTACTTC	CASQIRQGLNEQYF
TRBV6-5	TRBJ2-1	TRBD2	.	TGTGCCAGCAACTCTGGGGGGAGCGGGATAAATGAGCAGTTCTTC	CASNSGGSGINEQFF
TRBV5-1	TRBJ2-5	.	once	TGCGCCAGCAGCTTGGGGGGATTGCGGGAAGAGACCCAGTACTTC	CASSLGGLREETQYF
TRBV19	TRBJ2-7	.	.	TGTGCCAGTAGTACCACCGGGACATCGTCCTACGAGCAGTACTTC	CASSTTGTSSYEQYF
TRBV7-8	TRBJ2-1	.	.	TGTGCCAGCAGCCCACTGGGACGGGGACTGCAAGTTCGTGTGCCTGAGCAGTTCTTC	CASSPLGRGLQVRVPEQFF
TRBV11-3	TRBJ2-7	.	.	TGTGCCAGCAGCTTAACCGGGGGAAGGGAGCAGTACTTC	CASSLTGGREQYF
TRBV7-3	TRBJ2-6	TRBD2	.	TGTGCCAGCAGCTTGTTCCAGCGGGAGTCTGGGGCCAACGTCCTGACTTTC	CASSLFQRESGANVLTF
TRBV30	TRBJ1-5	.	.	TGTGCCTGGAGGATGACAGGAGCTGGCAATCAGCCCCAGCATTTT	CAWRMTGAGNQPQHF
TRBV7-7	TRBJ1-6	TRBD1	.	TGTGCTAGCAACATGGAGGGGACAGTAAATTCACCCCTCCACTTT	CASNMEGTVNSPLHF
TRBV9	TRBJ1-6	TRBD1	few	TGTGCCAGCAGCCCCGGACAGGGTTATTCACCCCTCCACTTT	CASSPGQGYSPLHF
TRBV27	TRBJ2-6	.	once	TGTGCCAGCAGTCCACTTATCTCTGGGGCCAACGTCCTGACTTTC	CASSPLISGANVLTF
TRBV3-1/TRBV3-2	TRBJ2-3	.	.	TGTGCCAGCAGCCAACGACTAGGAGTGAACACAGATACGCAGTATTTT	CASSQRLGVNTDTQYF
TRBV11-2	TRBJ1-1	.	.	TGTGCCAGCAGCTTAGCCAGGGACATGAACACTGAAGCTTTCTTT	CASSLARDMNTEAFF
TRBV27	TRBJ2-1	.	.	TGTGCCAGCCAAGCGACAGCTTACAATGAGCAGTTCTTC	CASQATAYNEQFF
TRBV3-1/TRBV3-2	TRBJ1-1	.	.	TGTGCCAGCAGCCAAGGGGCTACCAGCACTGAAGCTTTCTTT	CASSQGATSTEAFF
TRBV7-9	TRBJ2-7	TRBD2	once	TGTGCCAGCAGCTCCCGGGGAGCGGGGGGAATCGAGCAGTACTTC	CASSSRGAGGIEQYF
TRBV5-4	TRBJ2-7	.	.	TGTGCCAGCAGCTCTTCCTACGAGCAGTACTTC	CASSSSYEQYF
TRBV12-3/TRBV12-4	TRBJ1-1	.	.	TGTGCCAGCAGCGCCAGGGCGAACACTGAAGCTTTCTTT	CASSARANTEAFF
TRBV28	TRBJ1-2	.	once	TGTGCCAGCAGTTCTCCCGACAGGTACCATGGCTACACCTTC	CASSSPDRYHGYTF
TRBV13	TRBJ2-7	TRBD2	.	TGTGCCAGCAGCCCGGGACTAGCGGTCTACGAGCAGTACTTC	CASSPGLAVYEQYF
TRBV2	TRBJ2-1	.	.	TGTGCCAGCACAGAGAGCGAGGTCAACAATGAGCAGTTCTTC	CASTESEVNNEQFF
TRBV7-8	TRBJ2-5	TRBD1	.	TGTGCCAGCAGCCGGGACAGGGGGCGTGAGACCCAGTACTTC	CASSRDRGRETQYF